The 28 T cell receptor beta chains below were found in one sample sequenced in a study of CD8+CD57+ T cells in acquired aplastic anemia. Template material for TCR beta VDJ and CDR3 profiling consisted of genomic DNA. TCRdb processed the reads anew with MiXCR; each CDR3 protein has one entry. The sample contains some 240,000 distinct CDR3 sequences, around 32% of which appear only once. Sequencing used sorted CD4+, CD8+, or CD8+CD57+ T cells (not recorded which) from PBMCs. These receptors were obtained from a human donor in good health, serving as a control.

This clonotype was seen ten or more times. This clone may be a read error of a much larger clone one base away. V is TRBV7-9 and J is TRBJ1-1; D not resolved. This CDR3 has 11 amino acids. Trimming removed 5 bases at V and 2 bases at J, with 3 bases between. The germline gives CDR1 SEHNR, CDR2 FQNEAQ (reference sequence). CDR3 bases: TGTGCCAGCAGCGTCAACACTGAAGCTTTCTTT. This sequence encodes CASSVNTEAFF.

The CDR3 region is CASSLASGEQYF. The CDR3 DNA reads as TGTGCCAGCAGCTTAGCTTCAGGCGAGCAGTACTTC. V is TRBV7-9 and J is TRBJ2-7; D remains ambiguous. Trimming shortened V by 0 bases and J by 6 bases, and 6 bases separated the two germline ends. This CDR3 comprises 12 residues. Looked up from germline, CDR1 is SEHNR and CDR2 is FQNEAQ (reference sequence).

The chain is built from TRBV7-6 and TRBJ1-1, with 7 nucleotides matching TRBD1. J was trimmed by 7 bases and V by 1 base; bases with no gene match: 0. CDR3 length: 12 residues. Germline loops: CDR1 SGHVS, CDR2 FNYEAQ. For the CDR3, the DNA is TGTGCCAGCAGCTTAGACAGGGGTGAAGCTTTCTTT. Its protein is CASSLDRGEAFF.

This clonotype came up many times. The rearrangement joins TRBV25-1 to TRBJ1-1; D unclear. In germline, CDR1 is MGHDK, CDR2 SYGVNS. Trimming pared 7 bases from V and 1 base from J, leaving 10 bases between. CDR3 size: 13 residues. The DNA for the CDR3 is TGTGCCAGCACCTCAGTCAGGAACACTGAAGCTTTCTTT. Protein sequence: CASTSVRNTEAFF.

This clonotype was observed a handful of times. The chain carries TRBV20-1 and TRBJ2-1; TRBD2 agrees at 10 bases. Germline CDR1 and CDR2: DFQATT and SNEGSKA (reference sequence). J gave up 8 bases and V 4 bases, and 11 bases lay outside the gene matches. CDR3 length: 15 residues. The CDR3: CSATAAGLAFDEQFF. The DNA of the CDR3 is TGCAGTGCTACCGCGGCGGGACTAGCGTTCGATGAGCAGTTCTTC.

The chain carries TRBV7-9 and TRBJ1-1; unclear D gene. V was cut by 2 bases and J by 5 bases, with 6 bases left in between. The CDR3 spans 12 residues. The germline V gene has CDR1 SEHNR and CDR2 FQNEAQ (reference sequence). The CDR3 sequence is CASSLFMTEAFF. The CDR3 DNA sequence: TGTGCCAGCAGCTTATTTATGACTGAAGCTTTCTTT.

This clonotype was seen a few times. CDR3 nucleotides: TGTGCCAGCAGTCCACATATTGGGGATACTAGGGAAGAGCAGTACTTC. Its protein is CASSPHIGDTREEQYF. The chain is built from TRBV6-1 and TRBJ2-7, with D perhaps matching TRBD2 (5 bases). This CDR3 has 16 residues. V was shortened by 5 bases and J by 7 bases, with 24 bases between the two germline ends. Germline values: CDR1 MNHNS, CDR2 SASEGT.

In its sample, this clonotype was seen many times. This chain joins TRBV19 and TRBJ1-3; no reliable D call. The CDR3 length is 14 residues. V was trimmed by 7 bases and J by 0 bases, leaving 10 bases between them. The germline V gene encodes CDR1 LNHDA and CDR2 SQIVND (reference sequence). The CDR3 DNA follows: TGTGCCAGTATTGAGGGTTCCTCTGGAAACACCATATATTTT. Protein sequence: CASIEGSSGNTIYF.

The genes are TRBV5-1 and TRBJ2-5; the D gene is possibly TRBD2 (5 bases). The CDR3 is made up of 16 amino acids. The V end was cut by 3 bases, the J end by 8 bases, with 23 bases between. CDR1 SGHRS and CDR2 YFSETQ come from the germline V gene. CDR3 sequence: CASSYTFTRAGYTQYF. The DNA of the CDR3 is TGCGCCAGCAGCTATACTTTCACGAGGGCAGGCTACACCCAGTACTTC.

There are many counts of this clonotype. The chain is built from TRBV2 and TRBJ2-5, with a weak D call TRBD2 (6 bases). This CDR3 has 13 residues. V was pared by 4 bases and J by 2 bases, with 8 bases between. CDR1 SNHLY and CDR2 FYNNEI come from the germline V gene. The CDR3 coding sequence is TGTGCCAGCAGTGGCGCGGGACAAGAGACCCAGTACTTC. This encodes CASSGAGQETQYF.

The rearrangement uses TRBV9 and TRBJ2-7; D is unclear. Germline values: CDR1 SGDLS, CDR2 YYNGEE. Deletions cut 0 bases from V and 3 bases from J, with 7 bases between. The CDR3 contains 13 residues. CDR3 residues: CASSVEDGYEQYF. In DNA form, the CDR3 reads TGTGCCAGCAGCGTAGAGGACGGCTACGAGCAGTACTTC. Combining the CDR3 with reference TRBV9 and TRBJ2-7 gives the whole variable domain DSGVTQTPKHLITATGQRVTLRCSPRSGDLSVYWYQQSLDQGLQFLIQYYNGEERAKGNILERFSAQQFPDLHSELNLSSLELGDSALYFCASSVEDGYEQYFGPGTRLTVT.

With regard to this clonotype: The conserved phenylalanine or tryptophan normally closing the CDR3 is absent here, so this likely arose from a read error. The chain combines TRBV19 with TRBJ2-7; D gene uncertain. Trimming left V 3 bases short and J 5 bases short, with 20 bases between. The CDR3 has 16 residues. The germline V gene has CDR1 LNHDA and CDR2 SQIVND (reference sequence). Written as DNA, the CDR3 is TGTGCCAGTAGTATCTTAGGGAAGGCGTTAAAGAACGAGCAGTACTGC. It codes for CASSILGKALKNEQYC.

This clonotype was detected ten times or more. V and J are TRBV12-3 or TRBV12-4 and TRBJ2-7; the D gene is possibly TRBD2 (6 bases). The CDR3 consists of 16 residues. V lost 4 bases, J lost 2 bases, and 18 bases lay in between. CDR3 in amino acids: CASSSSALSGTYEQYF. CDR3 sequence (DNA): TGTGCCAGCAGTTCCTCCGCTCTTAGCGGCACCTACGAGCAGTACTTC.

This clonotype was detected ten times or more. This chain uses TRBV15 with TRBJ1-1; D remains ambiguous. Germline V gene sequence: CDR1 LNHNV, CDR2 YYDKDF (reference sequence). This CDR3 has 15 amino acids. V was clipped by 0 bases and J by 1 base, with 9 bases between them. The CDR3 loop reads CATSRDGRPNTEAFF. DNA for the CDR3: TGTGCCACCAGCAGAGATGGGAGACCGAACACTGAAGCTTTCTTT.

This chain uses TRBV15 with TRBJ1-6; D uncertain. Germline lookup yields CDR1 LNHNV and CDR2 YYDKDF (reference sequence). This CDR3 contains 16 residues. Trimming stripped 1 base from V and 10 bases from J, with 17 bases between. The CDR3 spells CATSRGLGPASSPLHF. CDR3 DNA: TGTGCCACCAGCAGAGGTCTGGGCCCGGCAAGCTCACCCCTCCACTTT.

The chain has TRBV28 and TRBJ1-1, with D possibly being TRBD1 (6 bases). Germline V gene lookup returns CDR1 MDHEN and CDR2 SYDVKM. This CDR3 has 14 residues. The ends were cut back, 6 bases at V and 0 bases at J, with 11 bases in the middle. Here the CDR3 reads CASRTGGMNTEAFF. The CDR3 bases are TGTGCCAGCAGGACAGGAGGAATGAACACTGAAGCTTTCTTT.

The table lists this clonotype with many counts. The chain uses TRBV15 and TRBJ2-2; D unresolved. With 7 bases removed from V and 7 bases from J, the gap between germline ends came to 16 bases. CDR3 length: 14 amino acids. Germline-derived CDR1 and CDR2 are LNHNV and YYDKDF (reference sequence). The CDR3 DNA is TGTGCCACCACGTTGGGTTTAAGAGGCGGGGAGCTGTTTTTT. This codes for CATTLGLRGGELFF.

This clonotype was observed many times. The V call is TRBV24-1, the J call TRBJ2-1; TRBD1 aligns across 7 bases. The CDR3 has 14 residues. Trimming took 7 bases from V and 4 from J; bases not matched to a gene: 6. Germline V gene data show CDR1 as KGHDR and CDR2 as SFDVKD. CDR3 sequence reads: CATRKTGLYNEQFF. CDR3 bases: TGTGCCACCAGGAAGACAGGGCTATACAATGAGCAGTTCTTC.

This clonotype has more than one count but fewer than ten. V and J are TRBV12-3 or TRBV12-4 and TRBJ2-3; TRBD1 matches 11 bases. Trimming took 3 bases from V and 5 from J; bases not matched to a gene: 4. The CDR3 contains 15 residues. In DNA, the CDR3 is TGTGCCAGCAGTTTTGAGGACAGGGGGCAAGATACGCAGTATTTT. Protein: CASSFEDRGQDTQYF.

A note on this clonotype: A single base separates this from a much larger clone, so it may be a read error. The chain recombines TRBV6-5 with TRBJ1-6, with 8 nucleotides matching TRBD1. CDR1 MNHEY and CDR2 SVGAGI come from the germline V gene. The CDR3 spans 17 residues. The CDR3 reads CAGSYSPDRAHNSPLHF. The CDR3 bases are TGTGCCGGCAGTTATTCCCCGGACAGGGCCCATAATTCACCCCTCCACTTT.

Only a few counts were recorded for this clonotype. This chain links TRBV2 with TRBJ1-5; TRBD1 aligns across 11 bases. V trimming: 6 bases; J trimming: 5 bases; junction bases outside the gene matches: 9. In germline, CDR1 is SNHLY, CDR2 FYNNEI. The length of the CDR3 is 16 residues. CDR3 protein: CASRAGTGGRYQPQHF. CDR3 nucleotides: TGTGCCAGCAGGGCGGGGACAGGGGGTCGGTATCAGCCCCAGCATTTT. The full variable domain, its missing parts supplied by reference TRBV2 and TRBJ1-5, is EPEVTQTPSHQVTQMGQEVILRCVPISNHLYFYWYRQILGQKVEFLVSFYNNEISEKSEIFDDQFSVERPDGSNFTLKIRSTKLEDSAMYFCASRAGTGGRYQPQHFGDGTRLSIL.

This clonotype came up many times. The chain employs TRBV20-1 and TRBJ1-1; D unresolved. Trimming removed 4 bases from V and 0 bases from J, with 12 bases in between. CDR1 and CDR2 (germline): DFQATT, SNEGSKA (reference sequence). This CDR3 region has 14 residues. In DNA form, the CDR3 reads TGCAGTGCTATACGGGCAGGCATGAACACTGAAGCTTTCTTT. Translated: CSAIRAGMNTEAFF.

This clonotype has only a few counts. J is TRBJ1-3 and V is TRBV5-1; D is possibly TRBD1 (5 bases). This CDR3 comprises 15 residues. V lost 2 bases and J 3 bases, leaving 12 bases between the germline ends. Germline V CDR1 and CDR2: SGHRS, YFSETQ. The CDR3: CASSLGTLYGNTIYF. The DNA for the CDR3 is TGCGCCAGCAGCTTAGGGACCCTGTATGGAAACACCATATATTTT.

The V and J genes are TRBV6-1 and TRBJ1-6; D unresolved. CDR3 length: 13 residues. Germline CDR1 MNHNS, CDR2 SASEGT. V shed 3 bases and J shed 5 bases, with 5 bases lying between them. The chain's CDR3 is CASSEQDNSPLHF. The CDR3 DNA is TGTGCCAGCAGTGAGCAGGATAATTCACCCCTCCACTTT.

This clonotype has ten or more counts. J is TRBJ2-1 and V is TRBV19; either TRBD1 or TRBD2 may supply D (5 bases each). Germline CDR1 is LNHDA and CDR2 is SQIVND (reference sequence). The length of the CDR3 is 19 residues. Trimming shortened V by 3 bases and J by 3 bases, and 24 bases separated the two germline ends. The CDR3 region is CASSMGAQGTGTVYNEQFF. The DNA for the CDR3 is TGTGCCAGTAGTATGGGTGCCCAGGGTACGGGGACGGTCTACAATGAGCAGTTCTTC.

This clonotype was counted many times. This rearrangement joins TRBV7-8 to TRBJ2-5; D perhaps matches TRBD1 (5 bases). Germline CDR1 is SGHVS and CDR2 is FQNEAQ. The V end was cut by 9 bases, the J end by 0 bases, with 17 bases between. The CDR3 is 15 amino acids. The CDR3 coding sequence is TGTGCCAGTTTCAGGAGCAGGGCCTACCAAGAGACCCAGTACTTC. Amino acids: CASFRSRAYQETQYF.

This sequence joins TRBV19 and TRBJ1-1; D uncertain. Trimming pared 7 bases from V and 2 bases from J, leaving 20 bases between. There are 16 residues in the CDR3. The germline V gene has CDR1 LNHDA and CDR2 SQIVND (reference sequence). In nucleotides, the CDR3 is TGTGCCAGTACCACCATCCTCCGGAACAGAAACACTGAAGCTTTCTTT. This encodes CASTTILRNRNTEAFF.

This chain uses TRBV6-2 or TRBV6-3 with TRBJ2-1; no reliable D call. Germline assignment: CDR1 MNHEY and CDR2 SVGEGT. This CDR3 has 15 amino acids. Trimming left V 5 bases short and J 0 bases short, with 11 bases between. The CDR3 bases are TGTGCCAGCAGTATCCTTTCCAGCTCCTACAATGAGCAGTTCTTC. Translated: CASSILSSSYNEQFF.